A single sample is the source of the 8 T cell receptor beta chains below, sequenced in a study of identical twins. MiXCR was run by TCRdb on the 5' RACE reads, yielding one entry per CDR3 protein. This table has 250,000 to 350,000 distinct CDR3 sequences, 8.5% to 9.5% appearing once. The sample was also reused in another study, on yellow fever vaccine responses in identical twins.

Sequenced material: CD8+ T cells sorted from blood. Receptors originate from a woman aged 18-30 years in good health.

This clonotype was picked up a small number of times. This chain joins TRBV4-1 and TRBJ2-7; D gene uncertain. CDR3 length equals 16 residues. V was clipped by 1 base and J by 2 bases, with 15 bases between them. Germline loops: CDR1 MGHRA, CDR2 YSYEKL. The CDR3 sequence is CASSQGDRLPTYEQYF. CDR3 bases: TGCGCCAGCAGCCAAGGGGATCGCCTACCTACCTACGAGCAGTACTTC.

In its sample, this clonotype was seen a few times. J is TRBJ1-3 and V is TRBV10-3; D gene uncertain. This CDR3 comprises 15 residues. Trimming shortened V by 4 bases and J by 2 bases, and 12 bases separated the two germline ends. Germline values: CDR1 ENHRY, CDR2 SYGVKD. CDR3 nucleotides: TGTGCCATCAGTGTCTACACTAGGGCTGGAAACACCATATATTTT. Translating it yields CAISVYTRAGNTIYF.

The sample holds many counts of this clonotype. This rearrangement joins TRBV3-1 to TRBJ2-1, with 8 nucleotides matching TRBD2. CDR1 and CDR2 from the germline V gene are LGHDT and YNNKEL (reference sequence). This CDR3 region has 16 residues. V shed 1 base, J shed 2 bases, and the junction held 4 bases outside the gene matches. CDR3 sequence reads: CASSQASGGAYNEQFF. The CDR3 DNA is TGTGCCAGCAGCCAAGCGTCCGGGGGGGCCTACAATGAGCAGTTCTTC.

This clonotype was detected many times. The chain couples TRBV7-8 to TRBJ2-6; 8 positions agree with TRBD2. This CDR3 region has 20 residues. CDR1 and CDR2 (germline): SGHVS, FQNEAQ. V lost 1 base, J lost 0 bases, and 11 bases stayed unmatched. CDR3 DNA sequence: TGTGCCAGCAGCTTAGGGCTAGCGGGCGCCCTCTTCTCTGGGGCCAACGTCCTGACTTTC. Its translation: CASSLGLAGALFSGANVLTF.

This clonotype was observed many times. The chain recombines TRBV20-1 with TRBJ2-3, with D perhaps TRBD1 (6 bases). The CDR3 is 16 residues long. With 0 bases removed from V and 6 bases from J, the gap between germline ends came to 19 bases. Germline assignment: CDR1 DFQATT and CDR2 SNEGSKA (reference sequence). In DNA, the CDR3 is TGCAGTGCTAGAGACCTATCACAGGGCCGCCTGGATACGCAGTATTTT. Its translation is CSARDLSQGRLDTQYF.

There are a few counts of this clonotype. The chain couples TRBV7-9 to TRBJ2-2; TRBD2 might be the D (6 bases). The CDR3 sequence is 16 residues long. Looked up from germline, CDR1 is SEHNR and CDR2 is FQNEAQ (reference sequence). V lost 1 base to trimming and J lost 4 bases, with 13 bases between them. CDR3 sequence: CASSLVPSAGTGELFF. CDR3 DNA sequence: TGTGCCAGCAGCTTAGTTCCTAGCGCGGGCACCGGGGAGCTGTTTTTT. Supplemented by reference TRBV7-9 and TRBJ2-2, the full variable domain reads DTGVSQNPRHKITKRGQNVTFRCDPISEHNRLYWYRQTLGQGPEFLTYFQNEAQLEKSRLLSDRFSAERPKGSFSTLEIQRTEQGDSAMYLCASSLVPSAGTGELFFGEGSRLTVL.

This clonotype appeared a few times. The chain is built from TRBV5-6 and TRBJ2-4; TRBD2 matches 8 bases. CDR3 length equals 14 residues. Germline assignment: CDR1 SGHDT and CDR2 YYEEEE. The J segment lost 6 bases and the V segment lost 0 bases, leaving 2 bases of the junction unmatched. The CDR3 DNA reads TGTGCCAGCAGCTTGGTGCTAGCGGGAAACATTCAGTACTTC. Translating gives CASSLVLAGNIQYF.

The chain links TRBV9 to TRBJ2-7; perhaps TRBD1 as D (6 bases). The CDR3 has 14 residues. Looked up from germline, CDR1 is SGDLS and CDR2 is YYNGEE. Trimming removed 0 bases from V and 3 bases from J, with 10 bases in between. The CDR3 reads CASSVEGDHYEQYF. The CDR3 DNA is TGTGCCAGCAGCGTAGAGGGGGATCACTACGAGCAGTACTTC.